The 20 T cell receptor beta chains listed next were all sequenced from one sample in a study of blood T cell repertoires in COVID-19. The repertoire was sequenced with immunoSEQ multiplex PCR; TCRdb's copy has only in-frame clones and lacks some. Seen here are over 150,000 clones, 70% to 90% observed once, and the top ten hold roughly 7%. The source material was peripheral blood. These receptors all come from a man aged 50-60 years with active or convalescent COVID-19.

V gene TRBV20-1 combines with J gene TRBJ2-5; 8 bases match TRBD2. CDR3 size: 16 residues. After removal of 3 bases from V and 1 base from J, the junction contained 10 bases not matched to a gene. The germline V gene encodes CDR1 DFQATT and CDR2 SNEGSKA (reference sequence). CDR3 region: CSASASAGGLQETQYF. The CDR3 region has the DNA TGCAGTGCTAGTGCTTCGGCGGGGGGCCTCCAAGAGACCCAGTACTTC.

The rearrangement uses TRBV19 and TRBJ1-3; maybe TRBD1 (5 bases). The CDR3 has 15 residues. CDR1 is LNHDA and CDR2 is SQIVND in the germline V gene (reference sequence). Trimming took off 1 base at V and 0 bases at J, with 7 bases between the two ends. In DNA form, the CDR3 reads TGTGCCAGTAGTATAGGGGGGGGCTCTGGAAACACCATATATTTT. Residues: CASSIGGGSGNTIYF.

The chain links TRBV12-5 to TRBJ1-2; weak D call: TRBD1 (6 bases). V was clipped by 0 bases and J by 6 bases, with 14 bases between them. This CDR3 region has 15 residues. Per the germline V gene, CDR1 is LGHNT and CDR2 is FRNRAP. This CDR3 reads CASGLVPGGQDGYTF. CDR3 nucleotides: TGTGCTAGTGGTTTGGTGCCGGGGGGGCAGGATGGCTACACCTTC.

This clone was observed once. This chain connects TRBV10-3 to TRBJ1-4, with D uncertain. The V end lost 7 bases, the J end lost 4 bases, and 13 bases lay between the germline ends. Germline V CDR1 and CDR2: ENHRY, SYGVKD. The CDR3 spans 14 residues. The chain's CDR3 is CAIKKEGHNEKLFF. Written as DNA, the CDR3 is TGTGCCATCAAAAAGGAGGGTCATAATGAAAAACTGTTTTTT.

The CDR3: CASSIDRSTEAFF. The CDR3 DNA reads TGCGCCAGCAGCATCGACAGGTCCACTGAAGCTTTCTTT. The rearrangement links TRBV5-1 to TRBJ1-1; tentatively, D is TRBD1 (6 bases). Germline V gene lookup returns CDR1 SGHRS and CDR2 YFSETQ. V was trimmed by 4 bases and J by 4 bases, leaving 11 bases between them. The CDR3 is made up of 13 amino acids.

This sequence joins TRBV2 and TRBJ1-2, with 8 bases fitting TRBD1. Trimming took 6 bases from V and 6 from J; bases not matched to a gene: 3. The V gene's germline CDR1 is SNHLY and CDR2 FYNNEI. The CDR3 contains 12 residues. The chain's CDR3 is CASSSDRDGYTF. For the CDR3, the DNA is TGTGCCAGCAGCTCGGACAGGGATGGCTACACCTTC.

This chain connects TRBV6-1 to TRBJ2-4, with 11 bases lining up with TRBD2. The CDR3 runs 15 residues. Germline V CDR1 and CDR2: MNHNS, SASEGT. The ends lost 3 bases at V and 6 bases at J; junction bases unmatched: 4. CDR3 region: CASSETSGDLNIQYF. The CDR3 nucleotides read TGTGCCAGCAGTGAGACTAGCGGGGACTTAAACATTCAGTACTTC.

The CDR3 sequence: CASSPRTGSGANVLTF. As DNA, the CDR3 is TGTGCCAGCAGCCCGAGAACAGGGTCTGGGGCCAACGTCCTGACTTTC. The chain has TRBV7-2 and TRBJ2-6; weak D call: TRBD1 (6 bases). The CDR3 covers 16 residues. V was shortened by 5 bases and J by 1 base, with 12 bases between the two germline ends. Per germline, CDR1 SGHTA and CDR2 FQGNSA.

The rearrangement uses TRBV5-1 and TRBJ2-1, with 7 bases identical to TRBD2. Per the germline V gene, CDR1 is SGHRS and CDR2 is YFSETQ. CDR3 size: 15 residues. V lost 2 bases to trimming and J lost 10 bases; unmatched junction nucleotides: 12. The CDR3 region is CASSFDGGTLGEQFF. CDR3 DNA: TGCGCCAGCAGCTTCGACGGGGGGACCTTGGGAGAGCAGTTCTTC.

The CDR3 DNA reads as TGTGCCAGCAGTGAATATCGGGGTCTCTCTGGAAACACCATATATTTT. Residues: CASSEYRGLSGNTIYF. The rearrangement uses TRBV25-1 and TRBJ1-3; D not certain. Trimming left V 0 bases short and J 0 bases short, with 9 bases between. This CDR3 is 16 amino acids long. Germline V lookup: CDR1 MGHDK, CDR2 SYGVNS.

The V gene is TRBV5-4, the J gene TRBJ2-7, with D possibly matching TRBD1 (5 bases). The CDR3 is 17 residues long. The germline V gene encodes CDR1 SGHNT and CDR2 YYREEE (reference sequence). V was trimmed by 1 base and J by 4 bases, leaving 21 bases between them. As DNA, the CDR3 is TGTGCCAGCAGCTTGTTAGTCGGTGCAGGGCCTGGGTACGAGCAGTACTTC. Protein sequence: CASSLLVGAGPGYEQYF.

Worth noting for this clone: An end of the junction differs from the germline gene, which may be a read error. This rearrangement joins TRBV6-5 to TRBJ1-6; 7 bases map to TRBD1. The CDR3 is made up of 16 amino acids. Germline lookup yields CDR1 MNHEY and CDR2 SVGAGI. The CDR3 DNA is TGTGCCAGCAGATACTCTTTGGGGACAGAGCTTTTACCCCTCCACTTT. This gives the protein CASRYSLGTELLPLHF.

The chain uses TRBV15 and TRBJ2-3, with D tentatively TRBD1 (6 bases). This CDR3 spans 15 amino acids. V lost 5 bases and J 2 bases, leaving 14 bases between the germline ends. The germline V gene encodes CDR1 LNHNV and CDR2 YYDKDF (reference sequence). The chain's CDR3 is CATSQAKGDTDTQYF. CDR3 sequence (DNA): TGTGCCACCAGCCAAGCGAAGGGGGACACAGATACGCAGTATTTT.

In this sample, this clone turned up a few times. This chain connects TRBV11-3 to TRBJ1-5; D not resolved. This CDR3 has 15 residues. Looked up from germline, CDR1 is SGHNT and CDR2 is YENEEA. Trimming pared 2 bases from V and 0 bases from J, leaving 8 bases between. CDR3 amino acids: CASSLCADSNQPQHF. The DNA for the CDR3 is TGTGCCAGCAGCTTATGTGCAGATAGCAATCAGCCCCAGCATTTT. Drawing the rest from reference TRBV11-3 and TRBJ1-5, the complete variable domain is EAGVVQSPRYKIIEKKQPVAFWCNPISGHNTLYWYLQNLGQGPELLIRYENEEAVDDSQLPKDRFSAERLKGVDSTLKIQPAELGDSAVYLCASSLCADSNQPQHFGDGTRLSIL.

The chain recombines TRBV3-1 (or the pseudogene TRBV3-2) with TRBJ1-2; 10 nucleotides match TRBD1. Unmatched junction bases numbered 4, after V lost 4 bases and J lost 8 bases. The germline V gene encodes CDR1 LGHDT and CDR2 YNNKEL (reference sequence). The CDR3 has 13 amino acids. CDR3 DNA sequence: TGTGCCAGCAGCCCCGACAGGGGGCGAGGCTACACCTTC. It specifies CASSPDRGRGYTF.

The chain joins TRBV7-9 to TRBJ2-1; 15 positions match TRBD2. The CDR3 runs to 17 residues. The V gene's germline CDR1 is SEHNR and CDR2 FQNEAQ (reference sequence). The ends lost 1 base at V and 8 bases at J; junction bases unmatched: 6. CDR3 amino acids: CASSLGRTSGGAYEQFF. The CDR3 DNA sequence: TGTGCCAGCAGCTTAGGGAGGACTAGCGGGGGGGCCTATGAGCAGTTCTTC.

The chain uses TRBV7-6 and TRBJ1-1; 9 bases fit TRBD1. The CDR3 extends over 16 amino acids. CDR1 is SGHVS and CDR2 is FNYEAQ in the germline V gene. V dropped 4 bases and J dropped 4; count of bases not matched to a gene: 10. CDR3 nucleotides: TGTGCCAGCAGCTCACTCACCGGGACAGGGCCCACTGAAGCTTTCTTT. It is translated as CASSSLTGTGPTEAFF.

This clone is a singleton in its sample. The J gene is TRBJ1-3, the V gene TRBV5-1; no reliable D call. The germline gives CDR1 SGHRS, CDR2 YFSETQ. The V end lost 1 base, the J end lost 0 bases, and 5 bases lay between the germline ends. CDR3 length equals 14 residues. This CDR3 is CASSLRGSGNTIYF. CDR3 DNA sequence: TGCGCCAGCAGCTTGCGCGGCTCTGGAAACACCATATATTTT.

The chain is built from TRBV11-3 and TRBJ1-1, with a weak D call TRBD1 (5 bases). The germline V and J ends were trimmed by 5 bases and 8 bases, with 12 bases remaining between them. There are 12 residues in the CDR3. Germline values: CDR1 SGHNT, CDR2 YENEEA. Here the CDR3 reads CASSGRRGEAFF. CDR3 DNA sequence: TGTGCCAGCAGCGGTCGCCGGGGGGAAGCTTTCTTT.

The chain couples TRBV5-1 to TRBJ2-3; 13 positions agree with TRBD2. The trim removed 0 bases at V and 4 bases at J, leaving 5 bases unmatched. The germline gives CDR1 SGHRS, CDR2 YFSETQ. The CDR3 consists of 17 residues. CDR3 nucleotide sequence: TGCGCCAGCAGCTTGGGGACTAGCGGGAGTTTAGCAGATACGCAGTATTTT. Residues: CASSLGTSGSLADTQYF.